This T cell receptor beta chain is drawn from a study of cytomegalovirus exposure and HLA in healthy donors. Germline CDR1 and CDR2: SGHTA and FQGTGA. V was pared by 8 bases and J by 8 bases, with 9 bases of the junction left unmatched. This CDR3 has 14 residues. Overall study results and limits: The classifier reportedly diagnosed cytomegalovirus status with high specificity and sensitivity.

These donors counted as nominally healthy when sampled, but unrecorded immune exposures were likely. Use of 60 Vbeta and 13 Jbeta primers characterized the PCR. Only in-frame clones appear in the TCRdb table, and some are missing; sequencing was by immunoSEQ multiplex PCR. The sample has about 120,000 clones, about four fifths seen once; the top ten hold about 2%. Of note for this clone: Its target is unknown.

V and J are TRBV7-3 and TRBJ2-1, with 10 bases that match TRBD2. Sequencing input: PBMCs. The receptor comes from a man between 18 and 29 years old in good health and CMV-seronegative. DNA for the CDR3: TGTGCCAGCCGCCTAGCGGGAGAGGCGGATGAGCAGTTCTTC. As protein: CASRLAGEADEQFF.